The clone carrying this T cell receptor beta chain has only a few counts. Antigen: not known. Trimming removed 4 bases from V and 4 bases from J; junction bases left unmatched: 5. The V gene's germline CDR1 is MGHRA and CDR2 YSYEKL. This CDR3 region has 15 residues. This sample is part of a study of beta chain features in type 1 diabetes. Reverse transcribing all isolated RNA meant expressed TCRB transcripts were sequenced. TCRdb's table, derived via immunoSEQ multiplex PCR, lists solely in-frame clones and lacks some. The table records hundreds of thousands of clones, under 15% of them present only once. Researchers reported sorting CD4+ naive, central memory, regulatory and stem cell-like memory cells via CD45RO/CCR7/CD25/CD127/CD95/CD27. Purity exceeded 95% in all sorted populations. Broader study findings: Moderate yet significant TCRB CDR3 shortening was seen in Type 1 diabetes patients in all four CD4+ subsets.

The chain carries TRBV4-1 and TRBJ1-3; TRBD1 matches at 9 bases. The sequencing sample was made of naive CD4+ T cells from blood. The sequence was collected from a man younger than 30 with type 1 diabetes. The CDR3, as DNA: TGCGCCAGCAGCCTACGACAGGGGGGAGGAAACACCATATATTTT. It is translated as CASSLRQGGGNTIYF.